The text below deals with one T cell receptor (beta chain). Profiling relied on immunoSEQ multiplex PCR, and the TCRdb table lists in-frame clones only, not all of them. The repertoire holds some 2.1 million clones, with approximately 92% as singletons. This entry comes from a study of shared clonotypes between healthy human individuals. CD45RO-negative, CCR7-selected cells formed the naive CD8 fraction, which excluded terminally differentiated effector memory CD45RA+ cells. This clonotype originated in a young man in good health. Some clones in this sample may be carry-over from other donors' samples. Sample: naive CD8+ T cells from PBMCs.

CDR3 nucleotides: TGCGCCAGCAGCCAGGACGTGGCCGAGGAGACCCAGTACTTC. It encodes CASSQDVAEETQYF. This chain uses TRBV4-3 with TRBJ2-5; no definite D call. Germline CDR1 reads LGHNA; CDR2 reads YSLEER. V shed 3 bases and J shed 5 bases, with 13 bases lying between them. This CDR3 comprises 14 residues.